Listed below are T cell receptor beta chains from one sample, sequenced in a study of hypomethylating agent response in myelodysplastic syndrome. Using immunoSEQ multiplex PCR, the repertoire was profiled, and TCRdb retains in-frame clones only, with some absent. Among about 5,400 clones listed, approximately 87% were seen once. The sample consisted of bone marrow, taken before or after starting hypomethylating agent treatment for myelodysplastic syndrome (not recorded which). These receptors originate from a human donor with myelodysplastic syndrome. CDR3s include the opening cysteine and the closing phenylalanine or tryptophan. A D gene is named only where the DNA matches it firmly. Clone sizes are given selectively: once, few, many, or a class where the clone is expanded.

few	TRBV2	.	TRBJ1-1	TGTGCCAGCAGTTGGGACACTGAAGCTTTCTTT	CASSWDTEAFF
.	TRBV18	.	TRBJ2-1	TGTGCCAGCTCACTGGGGGGAGACCCTCCCTACAATGAGCAGTTCTTC	CASSLGGDPPYNEQFF
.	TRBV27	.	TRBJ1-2	TGTGCCAGCGGAGGGAGCTATTATGGCTACACCTTC	CASGGSYYGYTF
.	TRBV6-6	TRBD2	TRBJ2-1	TGTGCCAGCAGTTCGACTAGCGGGGGCTACAATGAGCAGTTCTTC	CASSSTSGGYNEQFF
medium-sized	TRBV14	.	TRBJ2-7	TGTGCCAGCAGCCAAGATCTGGTAGGAGCTTACTCCTACGAGCAGTACTTC	CASSQDLVGAYSYEQYF
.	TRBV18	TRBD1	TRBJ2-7	TGTGCCAGCTCAGGGACAGGGGGCGAAGACGAGCAGTACTTC	CASSGTGGEDEQYF
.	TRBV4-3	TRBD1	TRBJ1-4	TGCGCCAGCAGCCGAACCTTGGACAGGGCTGAAAAACTGTTTTTT	CASSRTLDRAEKLFF
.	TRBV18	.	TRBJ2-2	TGTGCCAGCTCACCCCAAGTAGAGACCGGGGAGCTGTTTTTT	CASSPQVETGELFF
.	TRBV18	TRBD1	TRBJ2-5	TGTGCCAGCTCATCGGGACAGGCTGAGACCCAGTACTTC	CASSSGQAETQYF
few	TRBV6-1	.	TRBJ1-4	TGTGCCAGCAGGTCGCCGGGACGGGGTAATGAAAAACTGTTTTTT	CASRSPGRGNEKLFF
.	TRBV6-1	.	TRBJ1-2	TGTGCCAGCAACGGGATCCGGGGGAATGGCTACACCTTC	CASNGIRGNGYTF
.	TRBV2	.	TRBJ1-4	TGTGCCAGCAGGGCCGGGCAGACTAATGAAAAACTGTTTTTT	CASRAGQTNEKLFF
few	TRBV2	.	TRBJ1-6	TGTGCCAGCAGTGGCTTAGGGAAGGGTGATTCACCCCTCCACTTT	CASSGLGKGDSPLHF
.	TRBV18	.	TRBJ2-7	TGTGCCAGCTCACCAGGGAGCAACTCCTACGAGCAGTACTTC	CASSPGSNSYEQYF
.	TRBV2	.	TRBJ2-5	TGTGCCAGCAGAGACGACAGAGAGACCCAGTACTTC	CASRDDRETQYF
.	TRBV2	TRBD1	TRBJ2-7	TGTGCCAGCAGGGGGGACAGGGCGATTAACGAGCAGTACTTC	CASRGDRAINEQYF
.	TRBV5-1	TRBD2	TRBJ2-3	TGCGCCAGCAGCTTGAAACCGGGACTAGCGGGAGATACGCAGTATTTT	CASSLKPGLAGDTQYF
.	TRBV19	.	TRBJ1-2	TGTGCCAGTAGTCCCCCTTTGGGTTACGATAACTATGGCTACACCTTC	CASSPPLGYDNYGYTF
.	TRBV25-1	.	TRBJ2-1	TGTGCCAGCAGTGAATGGCGCAATGAGCAGTTCTTC	CASSEWRNEQFF
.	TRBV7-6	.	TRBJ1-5	TGTGCCAGCAGCTTAGGCCCGGACAATCAGCCCCAGCATTTT	CASSLGPDNQPQHF
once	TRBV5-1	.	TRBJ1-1	TGCGCCAGCAGCTCCGGAGTTGTGGGCACTGAAGCTTTCTTT	CASSSGVVGTEAFF
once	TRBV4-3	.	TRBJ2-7	TGCGCCAGCAGCCAGGCTTACGAGCAGTACTTC	CASSQAYEQYF
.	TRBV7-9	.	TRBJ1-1	TGTGCCAGCAGCGTACCGGGACACACGAACACTGAAGCTTTCTTT	CASSVPGHTNTEAFF
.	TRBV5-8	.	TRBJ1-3	TGTGCCAGCAGCCTCCGGGAAGTGTTCTCTGGAAACACCATATATTTT	CASSLREVFSGNTIYF
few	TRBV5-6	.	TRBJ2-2	TGTGCCAGCAGCTTGCCCCGGGGGGCCGGGGCCGGGGAGCTGTTTTTT	CASSLPRGAGAGELFF
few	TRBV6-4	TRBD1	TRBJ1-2	TGTGCCAGCAGTGACGGGACAGACACCTATGGCTACACCTTC	CASSDGTDTYGYTF
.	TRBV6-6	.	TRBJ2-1	TGTGCCAGCGGGGGGGGACAGACCAATGAGCAGTTCTTC	CASGGGQTNEQFF
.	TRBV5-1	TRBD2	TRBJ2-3	TGCGCCAGCACGGACACTAGCGGGGGAACGTATACGCAGTATTTT	CASTDTSGGTYTQYF
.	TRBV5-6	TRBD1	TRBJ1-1	TGTGCCAGCAGACAGGGGATTACCACTGAAGCTTTCTTT	CASRQGITTEAFF
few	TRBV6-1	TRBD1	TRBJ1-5	TGTGCCAGCCAAGAGCAGGGGGCGAGCAATCAGCCCCAGCATTTT	CASQEQGASNQPQHF
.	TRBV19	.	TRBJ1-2	TGTGCCAGTAGTATGAGGGAGTTCGGTTTAGTCCCTAACTATGGCTACACCTTC	CASSMREFGLVPNYGYTF
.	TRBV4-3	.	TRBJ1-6	TGCGCCAGCAGCCAAGAAGGGGGAGTGGGGGGTAATTCACCCCTCCACTTT	CASSQEGGVGGNSPLHF
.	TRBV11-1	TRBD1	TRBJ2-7	TGTGCCAGCAGCTTTAGGGGGATACCTGACAGGGACGACGAGCAGTACTTC	CASSFRGIPDRDDEQYF
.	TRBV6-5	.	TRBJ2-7	TGTGCCAGCAGTTCCCGGGACACGAGGGACGAGCAGTACTTC	CASSSRDTRDEQYF
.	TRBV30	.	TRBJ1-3	TGTGCCTTGACTACAGGATCGGGAAACACCATATATTTT	CALTTGSGNTIYF
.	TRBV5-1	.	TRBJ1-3	TGCGCCAGCAGCTTGGCCGGGCGGGGTCTGAACACCATATATTTT	CASSLAGRGLNTIYF
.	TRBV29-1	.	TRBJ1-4	TGCAGCGTTCAGGGAATTAAGAGGGATGAAAAACTGTTTTTT	CSVQGIKRDEKLFF
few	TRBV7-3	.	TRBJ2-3	TGTGCCAGCAGCTCGGACTATCCCCACTACACAGATACGCAGTATTTT	CASSSDYPHYTDTQYF
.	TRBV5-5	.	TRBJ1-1	TGTGCCAGCAGCCCGGGCCCGACCCGGGCTGAAGCTTTCTTT	CASSPGPTRAEAFF
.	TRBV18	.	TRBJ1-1	TGTGCCAGCTCACTTGCGGGGGGCGTTAGGACTGAAGCTTTCTTT	CASSLAGGVRTEAFF
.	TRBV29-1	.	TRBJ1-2	TGCAGCGTTGAAATGTTAGGCCGGGATGGCTACACCTTC	CSVEMLGRDGYTF
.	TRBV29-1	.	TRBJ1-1	TGCAGCGTTTGGAGCCGGGGAATGAACACTGAAGCTTTCTTT	CSVWSRGMNTEAFF
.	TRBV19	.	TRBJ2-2	TGTGCCAGTAGTTGGGGCAGGGGACGTAACACCGGGGAGCTGTTTTTT	CASSWGRGRNTGELFF
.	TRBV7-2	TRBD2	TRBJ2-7	TGTGCCAGCAGCTTAGGGGTCGGGGGGTCCTACGAGCAGTACTTC	CASSLGVGGSYEQYF
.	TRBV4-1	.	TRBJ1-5	TGCGCCAGCAGCTATGGGGGGGCCGATCAGCCCCAGCATTTT	CASSYGGADQPQHF
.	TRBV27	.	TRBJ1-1	TGTGCCAGCAGTTTAGGCTATAGCACTGAAGCTTTCTTT	CASSLGYSTEAFF
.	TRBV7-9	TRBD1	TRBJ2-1	TGTGCCAGCAGCTCCGACAGGGGGCTGAATGAGCAGTTCTTC	CASSSDRGLNEQFF
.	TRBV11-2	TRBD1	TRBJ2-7	TGTGCCAGCAGCTTAGCCCCGACAGGGAGCTCCTACGAGCAGTACTTC	CASSLAPTGSSYEQYF
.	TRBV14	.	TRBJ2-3	TGTGCCAGCAGCTCGACTAGCACAGATACGCAGTATTTT	CASSSTSTDTQYF
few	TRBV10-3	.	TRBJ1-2	TGTGCCATCAGGAGCGACAGGATGCATGGCTACACCTTC	CAIRSDRMHGYTF
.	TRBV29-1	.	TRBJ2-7	TGCAGCGCTACGGACGCAATCACGGGGGACGAGCAGTACTTC	CSATDAITGDEQYF
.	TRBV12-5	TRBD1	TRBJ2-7	TGTGCTAGTGGTTTGGAGGGGGCGACGGAGCAGTACTTC	CASGLEGATEQYF
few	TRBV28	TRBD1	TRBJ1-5	TGTGCCAGCTCAGGACAGGCCTACAATCAGCCCCAGCATTTT	CASSGQAYNQPQHF
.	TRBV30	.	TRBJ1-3	TGTGCCGGTAGGACAGCAAGCTCTGGAAACACCATATATTTT	CAGRTASSGNTIYF
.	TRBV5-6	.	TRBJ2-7	TGTGCCAGCAGCTCAAGCGGATCCTCCTACGAGCAGTACTTC	CASSSSGSSYEQYF
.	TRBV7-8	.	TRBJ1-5	TGTGCCAGCAGCGTGGCGATAGCCAATCAGCCCCAGCATTTT	CASSVAIANQPQHF
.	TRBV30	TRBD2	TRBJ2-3	TGTGCCTGGATAGCGGGGGGGCACCGTTTTGATACGCAGTATTTT	CAWIAGGHRFDTQYF
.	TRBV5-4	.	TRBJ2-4	TGTGCCAGCAGCTTATCGTCCCGAAACATTCAGTACTTC	CASSLSSRNIQYF
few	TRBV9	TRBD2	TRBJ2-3	TGTGCCAGCAGCTACGACTCGGGGACGGGGGGGCTAGATACGCAGTATTTT	CASSYDSGTGGLDTQYF